The sequence of this T cell receptor (beta chain) was determined in a study of T-cell reconstitution after alpha-beta-depleted transplantation in children. Unique molecular identifiers featured in how the TCRbeta library was prepared. Via MiXCR, TCRdb re-called the PCR reads, giving one row per CDR3 protein. The sample has just over 950,000 distinct CDR3 sequences, about 31% seen once. Germline V CDR1 and CDR2: LGHDT, YNNKEL (reference sequence). The CDR3 loop spans 13 amino acids. V was clipped by 1 base and J by 3 bases, with 7 bases between them. This clonotype was picked up many times. Its specificity is unknown. Study results and limitations: Once a year had passed after transplant, T-cell counts and diversity came mostly from newly produced T cells.

This sequence originates from a boy younger than two who had a stem cell transplant for SCID, so the T cells may come from the graft donor. V and J are TRBV3-1 and TRBJ2-7; D uncertain. Sequencing used PBMCs, mostly from graft donor cells, obtained 360 days after TCRalphabeta/CD19-depleted stem cell transplant. The CDR3 protein is CASSQAPFYEQYF. The CDR3 bases are TGTGCCAGCAGCCAAGCCCCGTTCTACGAGCAGTACTTC.